The T cell receptor beta chain described here comes from a study of shared T cell receptors in the human thymus. The table came from immunoSEQ multiplex PCR; TCRdb's copy has only in-frame clones and leaves some out. Of 700,000 to 750,000 clones in the sample, approximately 83% were seen once. The germline gives CDR1 SGHVS, CDR2 FQNEAQ. This CDR3 region has 16 residues. V lost 5 bases, J lost 0 bases, and 17 bases lay in between. These same data were also listed under a study on human thymus T cells. As that study records: All donors were healthy Finnish infants who were undergoing corrective surgery to treat congenital heart defects. It was from resections taken during corrective heart surgery that the thymus tissue came. Use of V and J genes seemed skewed within the thymic and blood repertoires. Related studies noted strongly shared thymic repertoires across unrelated people.

The material sequenced was thymocytes. V usage is TRBV7-8 and J usage is TRBJ2-7, with D perhaps TRBD1 (6 bases). The receptor's source is a girl under two years old with a congenital heart defect. CDR3 DNA: TGTGCCAGCAGCCATCGGGACACTCAAGCCTCCTACGAGCAGTACTTC. This gives the protein CASSHRDTQASYEQYF.